A single sample gave rise to the 8 T cell receptor beta chains below, sequenced in a study of radiotherapy plus CTLA-4 blockade in lung cancer. Here immunoSEQ multiplex PCR was the method, and the copy in TCRdb shows in-frame clones only, minus some. The data show 81,000 or so clones, with under 80% seen just once and approximately 24% held by the top ten. The material sequenced was peripheral blood, taken from a patient treated with radiotherapy plus ipilimumab. All receptors derive from a human donor with non-small cell lung cancer whose response to radiotherapy plus ipilimumab could not be evaluated. Some clones in this sample may be carry-over from other donors' samples.

The J gene is TRBJ1-1, the V gene TRBV11-2; D is possibly TRBD1 (5 bases). The CDR3 totals 13 residues. The germline CDR1 and CDR2 sequences are SGHAT and FQNNGV. Trimming pared 5 bases from V and 6 bases from J, leaving 13 bases between. The CDR3 region has the DNA TGTGCCAGCAGCACGCAGGCAGGGCCTGAAGCTTTCTTT. Translation gives CASSTQAGPEAFF.

V usage is TRBV19 and J usage is TRBJ2-2; 8 bases line up with TRBD1. Trimming at V came to 5 bases and at J to 2 bases, leaving 13 bases not matched to a gene. The CDR3 spans 18 residues. From germline, CDR1 is LNHDA and CDR2 SQIVND (reference sequence). Here the CDR3 DNA reads TGTGCCAGTAGTGACAGGGGACCGGGACTTCCCAACACCGGGGAGCTGTTTTTT. Its protein product is CASSDRGPGLPNTGELFF.

This rearrangement joins TRBV2 to TRBJ2-3; maybe TRBD2 (5 bases). The CDR3 totals 12 residues. Trimming removed 4 bases from V and 4 bases from J, with 6 bases in between. Germline loops: CDR1 SNHLY, CDR2 FYNNEI. The CDR3 loop is CASSVGADTQYF. The CDR3, as DNA: TGTGCCAGCAGTGTCGGGGCAGATACGCAGTATTTT.

V and J are TRBV5-1 and TRBJ2-5; TRBD1 agrees at 7 bases. CDR1 and CDR2 from the germline V gene are SGHRS and YFSETQ. V shed 4 bases, J shed 7 bases, and the junction held 13 bases outside the gene matches. This CDR3 contains 15 residues. The CDR3: CASSEMTGSGGTQYF. For the CDR3, the DNA is TGCGCCAGCAGCGAGATGACAGGGTCAGGTGGGACCCAGTACTTC.

The genes are TRBV7-3 and TRBJ2-7, with TRBD2 as a possible D gene (7 bases). CDR1 is SGHTA and CDR2 is FQGTGA in the germline V gene. The CDR3 totals 16 residues. Trimming shortened V by 2 bases and J by 7 bases, and 21 bases separated the two germline ends. CDR3 in amino acids: CASSLLGGGAMREQYF. Here the CDR3 DNA reads TGTGCCAGCAGCTTATTGGGGGGGGGCGCCATGAGGGAGCAGTACTTC.

The chain is built from TRBV28 and TRBJ1-1, with D perhaps matching TRBD1 (6 bases). The ends were cut back, 6 bases at V and 5 bases at J, with 22 bases in the middle. The CDR3 consists of 16 residues. From germline, CDR1 is MDHEN and CDR2 SYDVKM. This chain's CDR3 is CASSSFGGRSWTEAFF. The CDR3 DNA reads as TGTGCCAGCAGCTCATTCGGGGGGCGAAGCTGGACTGAAGCTTTCTTT.

The V gene is TRBV7-6, the J gene TRBJ2-5, with unresolved D. Germline V lookup: CDR1 SGHVS, CDR2 FNYEAQ. V was pared by 5 bases and J by 10 bases, with 14 bases between. The CDR3 extends over 12 amino acids. The CDR3 DNA is TGTGCCAGCAGCGGCGGTTTTAACTTCCAGTACTTC. Protein: CASSGGFNFQYF.

This CDR3 reads CASGRDPGGYTEAFF. The DNA of the CDR3 is TGTGCCAGCGGGCGGGATCCGGGAGGCTACACTGAAGCTTTCTTT. The chain employs TRBV6-1 and TRBJ1-1, with unresolved D. The CDR3 is made up of 15 amino acids. Germline V gives CDR1 MNHNS, CDR2 SASEGT. The ends were cut back, 8 bases at V and 3 bases at J, with 19 bases in the middle.